One sample yielded the 27 T cell receptor beta chains listed below, sequenced in a study of regulatory T cells in long-lasting Graves disease. Building the TCR beta libraries relied on iRepertoire HTBI primers, and CDR3 regions underwent Arm-PCR. Via MiXCR, TCRdb re-called the multiplex PCR reads, giving one row per CDR3 protein. The sample has around 300,000 distinct CDR3 sequences, approximately 20% seen once; the top ten hold around three fifths. Sample time point: persistent/refractory GD, antithyroid drugs over 5 years with positive TRAb. PBMC RNA served as the TCR library source. Sequenced here: peripheral blood mononuclear cells (PBMCs), sampled when the disease was refractory, from a patient treated with antithyroid drugs. The receptors were sampled from a female donor with Graves disease.

This clonotype was counted a few times. The chain combines TRBV7-9 with TRBJ2-7; TRBD2 agrees at 8 bases. The CDR3 extends over 17 amino acids. The V segment lost 5 bases and the J segment 2 bases; nucleotides outside the gene matches: 14. Germline V gene data show CDR1 as SEHNR and CDR2 as FQNEAQ (reference sequence). CDR3 coding DNA: TGTGCCAGCAGCCCGGTGGGGGGACTAGAATATACCTACGAGCAGTACTTC. Its protein is CASSPVGGLEYTYEQYF.

The chain combines TRBV29-1 with TRBJ2-5, with TRBD1 matching over 9 bases. With 5 bases clipped from V and 5 bases from J, the junction kept 18 bases outside the gene matches. The CDR3 is 17 amino acids. The germline V gene encodes CDR1 SQVTM and CDR2 ANQGSEA. DNA for the CDR3: TGCAGCGTTTTGTTGAATAAAGTGACAGGGGGAACGGAGACCCAGTACTTC. As protein: CSVLLNKVTGGTETQYF.

With regard to this clonotype: A clone one base away is much larger, so this may be a read error. It is likely a read error, because the conserved phenylalanine at the end of the CDR3 is missing. The chain recombines TRBV7-2 with TRBJ1-1; 8 bases map to TRBD1. V dropped 5 bases and J dropped 5; count of bases not matched to a gene: 7. The CDR3 spans 14 residues. CDR1 and CDR2 from the germline V gene are SGHTA and FQGNSA. The CDR3 DNA reads TGTGCCAGCAGCGGTGACAGGGGTTCGACTGAAGCTTTCTCT. Translation: CASSGDRGSTEAFS.

This clonotype has ten or more counts. The chain uses TRBV12-3 or TRBV12-4 and TRBJ1-2, with D unresolved. The ends were cut back, 2 bases at V and 6 bases at J, with 10 bases in the middle. This CDR3 spans 13 amino acids. The CDR3 DNA is TGTGCCAGCAGTTTAAGGCAGACCGATGGCTACACCTTC. It codes for CASSLRQTDGYTF.

Notes on this clonotype: A much larger clone is a single base away; this may be a read error. The V gene is TRBV6-1, the J gene TRBJ1-2; perhaps TRBD1 as D (5 bases). With 7 bases removed from V and 8 bases from J, the gap between germline ends came to 17 bases. The CDR3 has 13 residues. Germline loops: CDR1 MNHNS, CDR2 SASEGT. The CDR3 spells CASTTGGGGGYTF. CDR3 bases: TGTGCCAGCACCACGGGGGGGGGAGGCGGCTACACCTTC.

This clonotype came up many times. J is TRBJ2-2 and V is TRBV7-8, with D possibly TRBD2 on 6 matching bases. V was trimmed by 2 bases and J by 1 base, leaving 11 bases between them. The V gene's germline CDR1 is SGHVS and CDR2 FQNEAQ. The CDR3 spans 16 residues. The CDR3 DNA is TGTGCCAGCAGCTTATACGGCGGGGTGAACACCGGGGAGCTGTTTTTT. Residues: CASSLYGGVNTGELFF.

This clonotype has ten or more counts. The V gene is TRBV20-1, the J gene TRBJ1-2, with 11 bases that match TRBD1. The V gene end was trimmed by 6 bases and the J gene end by 5 bases; junction bases not matched to a gene: 5. CDR1 is DFQATT and CDR2 is SNEGSKA in the germline V gene (reference sequence). The CDR3 is 13 amino acids. CDR3 sequence reads: CSATDRGLYGYTF. CDR3 coding DNA: TGCAGTGCAACGGACAGGGGGCTGTATGGCTACACCTTC.

The chain combines TRBV6-5 with TRBJ2-7, with D unresolved. Germline CDR1 and CDR2: MNHEY and SVGAGI. This CDR3 contains 15 residues. The V end lost 0 bases, the J end lost 2 bases, and 11 bases lay between the germline ends. CDR3 nucleotides: TGTGCCAGCAGTTACTCAGGCTCCTCTACCTACGAGCAGTACTTC. Protein product: CASSYSGSSTYEQYF.

This clonotype showed up many times. This chain connects TRBV20-1 to TRBJ2-5, with 10 bases fitting TRBD2. V lost 6 bases, J lost 5 bases, and 6 bases stayed unmatched. This CDR3 has 13 residues. Germline V CDR1 and CDR2: DFQATT, SNEGSKA (reference sequence). CDR3 amino acids: CSALLAGKETQYF. The CDR3 region has the DNA TGCAGTGCACTACTAGCGGGAAAGGAGACCCAGTACTTC.

A few counts support this clonotype. V and J are TRBV7-8 and TRBJ1-1; D gene uncertain. The CDR3 is 14 amino acids. Germline CDR1 is SGHVS and CDR2 is FQNEAQ. V lost 0 bases, J lost 2 bases, and 7 bases lay in between. The CDR3 sequence is CASSLAQLNTEAFF. The CDR3 nucleotides are TGTGCCAGCAGCTTAGCACAACTAAACACTGAAGCTTTCTTT.

The genes are TRBV6-2 or TRBV6-3 and TRBJ2-2, with 9 bases matching TRBD1. CDR3 length: 16 residues. CDR1 and CDR2 (germline): MNHEY, SVGEGT. The junction had 3 bases not matched to a gene; V was cut back by 3 bases and J by 1 base. For the CDR3, the DNA is TGTGCCAGCAGTTATAGGGACAGGGAGAACACCGGGGAGCTGTTTTTT. This translates into CASSYRDRENTGELFF.

This clonotype was observed at least ten times. The gene calls are TRBV12-3 or TRBV12-4 and TRBJ1-5, with a tentative D call TRBD1 (5 bases). The CDR3 totals 14 residues. V was cut by 5 bases and J by 5 bases, with 13 bases left in between. The CDR3 protein is CASSRTGHYQPQHF. The CDR3, as DNA: TGTGCCAGCAGTCGAACAGGCCATTATCAGCCCCAGCATTTT.

Turning to this clonotype: This may be a read error, as it is one base from a much larger clone. The CDR3 reads CASSTVGRRGSETQYF. In nucleotides, the CDR3 is TGTGCCAGCAGCACGGTCGGGAGGAGAGGCAGCGAGACCCAGTACTTC. The rearrangement links TRBV7-8 to TRBJ2-5, with 7 positions matching TRBD2. CDR1 and CDR2 from the germline V gene are SGHVS and FQNEAQ. The ends lost 5 bases at V and 5 bases at J; junction bases unmatched: 14. CDR3 length equals 16 residues.

This clonotype has at least ten counts. The V call is TRBV11-2, the J call TRBJ1-1; the D is unclear. V lost 3 bases and J lost 0, with 5 bases in between. The CDR3 runs 13 residues. Germline values: CDR1 SGHAT, CDR2 FQNNGV. This chain's CDR3 is CASSFTMNTEAFF. In nucleotides, the CDR3 is TGTGCCAGCAGCTTTACGATGAACACTGAAGCTTTCTTT. The full variable domain, completed using reference TRBV11-2 and TRBJ1-1, is EAGVAQSPRYKIIEKRQSVAFWCNPISGHATLYWYQQILGQGPKLLIQFQNNGVVDDSQLPKDRFSAERLKGVDSTLKIQPAKLEDSAVYLCASSFTMNTEAFFGQGTRLTVV.

This sequence joins TRBV29-1 and TRBJ2-6; TRBD2 aligns across 8 bases. V shed 7 bases and J 0 bases; nucleotides not matched to a gene: 2. The CDR3 length is 14 residues. Per the germline V gene, CDR1 is SQVTM and CDR2 is ANQGSEA. CDR3 amino acids: CSASGSSGANVLTF. DNA for the CDR3: TGCAGCGCGAGCGGGAGCTCTGGGGCCAACGTCCTGACTTTC.

The J gene is TRBJ1-2, the V gene TRBV28; 9 nucleotides agree with TRBD1. J lost 6 bases, V lost 3 bases, and 11 bases had no gene match. The CDR3 spans 16 residues. Per germline, CDR1 MDHEN and CDR2 SYDVKM. CDR3 in amino acids: CASSFRLTGGKDGYTF. The CDR3 nucleotides read TGTGCCAGCAGTTTCCGCTTGACAGGGGGAAAGGATGGCTACACCTTC.

Many counts were recorded for this clonotype. The chain carries TRBV7-2 and TRBJ2-4; 7 nucleotides match TRBD2. CDR1 SGHTA and CDR2 FQGNSA come from the germline V gene. This CDR3 comprises 15 residues. The V gene end was trimmed by 3 bases and the J gene end by 7 bases; junction bases not matched to a gene: 9. CDR3 nucleotide sequence: TGTGCCAGCAGCTTGTTGAGGGGCGGGGGTAACATTCAGTACTTC. As protein: CASSLLRGGGNIQYF.

The genes are TRBV28 and TRBJ2-7, with 7 positions matching TRBD2. The CDR3 extends over 16 amino acids. Unmatched junction bases numbered 12, after V lost 7 bases and J lost 0 bases. In germline, CDR1 is MDHEN, CDR2 SYDVKM. CDR3 in amino acids: CASTRYASGNSYEQYF. CDR3 DNA sequence: TGTGCCAGCACACGATATGCTAGCGGCAACTCCTACGAGCAGTACTTC.

This chain links TRBV9 with TRBJ1-1, with D uncertain. Trimming removed 0 bases at V and 7 bases at J, with 7 bases between. CDR3 length equals 12 residues. The germline V gene has CDR1 SGDLS and CDR2 YYNGEE. This chain's CDR3 is CASSVGAGEAFF. The CDR3 region has the DNA TGTGCCAGCAGCGTAGGGGCAGGTGAAGCTTTCTTT.

The table lists this clonotype with a few counts. The chain employs TRBV10-3 and TRBJ1-5, with TRBD1 identical over 7 bases. The length of the CDR3 is 15 residues. V lost 0 bases, J lost 4 bases, and 3 bases stayed unmatched. Germline V lookup: CDR1 ENHRY, CDR2 SYGVKD. The CDR3 loop reads CAISESGDRNQPQHF. The CDR3 nucleotides read TGTGCCATCAGTGAGTCGGGGGACAGAAATCAGCCCCAGCATTTT.

This clonotype was counted a few times. This chain connects TRBV13 to TRBJ2-2, with TRBD1 matching 7 bases. Germline CDR1 is PRHDT and CDR2 is FYEKMQ (reference sequence). CDR3 length: 18 residues. V gave up 5 bases and J gave up 6 bases; unmatched junction bases: 18. The CDR3 loop reads CASSPDRAVGLDSGELFF. DNA of the CDR3: TGTGCCAGCAGCCCCGACAGGGCCGTTGGCCTCGATTCCGGGGAGCTGTTTTTT.

This rearrangement joins TRBV3-1 to TRBJ1-2; D is undetermined. Germline V lookup: CDR1 LGHDT, CDR2 YNNKEL (reference sequence). CDR3 size: 12 residues. V was trimmed by 0 bases and J by 13 bases, leaving 12 bases between them. The CDR3 loop reads CASSQDGREGTF. CDR3 nucleotide sequence: TGTGCCAGCAGCCAAGATGGGCGGGAAGGCACCTTC. Filled out from reference TRBV3-1 and TRBJ1-2, the complete variable domain reads DTAVSQTPKYLVTQMGNDKSIKCEQNLGHDTMYWYKQDSKKFLKIMFSYNNKELIINETVPNRFSPKSPDKAHLNLHINSLELGDSAVYFCASSQDGREGTFGSGTRLTVV.

This clonotype appeared a few times. The V call is TRBV9, the J call TRBJ2-2; 8 bases agree with TRBD2. The CDR3 loop spans 16 amino acids. The V segment lost 3 bases and the J segment 2 bases; nucleotides outside the gene matches: 6. CDR1 SGDLS and CDR2 YYNGEE come from the germline V gene. CDR3 nucleotide sequence: TGTGCCAGCAGCGGAGCGGGAGACCTCAACACCGGGGAGCTGTTTTTT. This codes for CASSGAGDLNTGELFF.

This sequence joins TRBV28 and TRBJ2-5; D gene unclear. Trimming took off 6 bases at V and 3 bases at J, with 5 bases between the two ends. Germline lookup yields CDR1 MDHEN and CDR2 SYDVKM. This CDR3 region has 11 residues. In DNA form, the CDR3 reads TGTGCCAGCAGGACGAAAGAGACCCAGTACTTC. Residues: CASRTKETQYF.

This clonotype occurred a few times. The chain recombines TRBV5-5 with TRBJ2-5; D is perhaps TRBD1 (6 bases). V lost 7 bases and J lost 4, with 14 bases in between. This CDR3 is built from 13 residues. Germline CDR1 and CDR2: SGHKS and YYEKEE (reference sequence). The CDR3: CASRNTGSETQYF. The CDR3 DNA reads as TGTGCCAGCCGCAACACAGGGTCAGAGACCCAGTACTTC.

Many counts were recorded for this clonotype. The V call is TRBV27, the J call TRBJ1-6; 9 nucleotides align to TRBD1. After removal of 5 bases from V and 7 bases from J, the junction contained 6 bases not matched to a gene. In germline, CDR1 is MNHEY, CDR2 SMNVEV (reference sequence). The CDR3 totals 15 residues. The CDR3 DNA is TGTGCCAGCAGTGGAGGGGACAGGGACAATTCACCCCTCCACTTT. Protein sequence: CASSGGDRDNSPLHF.

The chain has TRBV7-2 and TRBJ1-1; D gene uncertain. CDR3 length equals 14 residues. V lost 1 base, J lost 0 bases, and 6 bases lay in between. CDR1 and CDR2 (germline): SGHTA, FQGNSA. CDR3 coding DNA: TGTGCCAGCAGCTTAGACGGGGTGAACACTGAAGCTTTCTTT. This sequence encodes CASSLDGVNTEAFF.